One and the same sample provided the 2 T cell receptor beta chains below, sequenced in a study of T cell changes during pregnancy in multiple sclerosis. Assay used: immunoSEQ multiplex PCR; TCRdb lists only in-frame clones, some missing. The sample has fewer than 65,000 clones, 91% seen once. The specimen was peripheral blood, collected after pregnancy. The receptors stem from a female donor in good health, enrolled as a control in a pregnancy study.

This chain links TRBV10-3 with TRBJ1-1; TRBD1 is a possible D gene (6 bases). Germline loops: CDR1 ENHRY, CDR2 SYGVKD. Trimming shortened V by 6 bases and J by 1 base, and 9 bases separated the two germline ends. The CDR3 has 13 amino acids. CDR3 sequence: CAIRGAGNTEAFF. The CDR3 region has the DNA TGTGCCATCAGGGGGGCAGGGAACACTGAAGCTTTCTTT.

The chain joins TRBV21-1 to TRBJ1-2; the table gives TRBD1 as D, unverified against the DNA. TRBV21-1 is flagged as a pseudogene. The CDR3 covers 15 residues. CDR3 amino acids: CASSIRTRANYGYTF. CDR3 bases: TGTGCCAGCAGCATAAGGACACGGGCTAACTATGGCTACACCTTC.